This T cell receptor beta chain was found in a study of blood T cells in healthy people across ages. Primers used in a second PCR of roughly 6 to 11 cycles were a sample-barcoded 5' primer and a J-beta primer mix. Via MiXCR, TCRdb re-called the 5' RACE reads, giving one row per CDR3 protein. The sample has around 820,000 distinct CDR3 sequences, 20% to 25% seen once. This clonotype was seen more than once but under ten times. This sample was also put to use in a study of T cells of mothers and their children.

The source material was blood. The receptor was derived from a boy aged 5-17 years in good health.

The CDR3 DNA is TGTGCCAGCAGTTACCTAGGTGGTGGGGGCGCGGACAATGAGCAGTTCTTC. Amino acid sequence: CASSYLGGGGADNEQFF. The chain is built from TRBV27 and TRBJ2-1; D might be TRBD1 (6 bases). Trimming pared 4 bases from V and 5 bases from J, leaving 21 bases between. Per germline, CDR1 MNHEY and CDR2 SMNVEV (reference sequence). The CDR3 loop spans 17 amino acids.